Presented here are 15 T cell receptor beta chains from one specimen sequenced in a study of CD8 T cells in ankylosing spondylitis. Findings of the study overall: Ankylosing spondylitis blood appeared to be characterized by a TCR beta motif of eight or nine highly homologous variants.

These receptors' targets are unknown. TCRdb reanalysed the 5' RACE reads using MiXCR and keeps one entry per CDR3 protein. The sample records about 800,000 distinct CDR3 sequences, over 9.5% being singletons. What was sequenced was blood, either unsorted or a sorted T cell fraction (not recorded which). Receptors originate from a male donor with ankylosing spondylitis.

This clonotype came up many times. The gene calls are TRBV7-2 and TRBJ2-5; D gene ambiguous. The CDR3 totals 12 residues. Germline V gene lookup returns CDR1 SGHTA and CDR2 FQGNSA. The V end was cut by 5 bases, the J end by 5 bases, with 9 bases between. The CDR3 here is CASSPVVETQYF. The DNA for the CDR3 is TGTGCCAGCAGCCCAGTGGTGGAGACCCAGTACTTC. The full variable domain, completed using reference TRBV7-2 and TRBJ2-5, is GAGVSQSPSNKVTEKGKDVELRCDPISGHTALYWYRQSLGQGLEFLIYFQGNSAPDKSGLPSDRFSAERTGGSVSTLTIQRTQQEDSAVYLCASSPVVETQYFGPGTRLLVL.

V gene TRBV5-8 combines with J gene TRBJ2-7; 9 bases match TRBD1. J was trimmed by 5 bases and V by 5 bases; bases with no gene match: 5. This CDR3 has 13 residues. Germline V gene lookup returns CDR1 SGHTS and CDR2 YDEGEE. The CDR3 DNA sequence: TGTGCCAGCAGTTGGGACAGGGTCAACGAGCAGTACTTC. It specifies CASSWDRVNEQYF.

The rearrangement uses TRBV6-1 and TRBJ1-2; no reliable D call. Germline V gives CDR1 MNHNS, CDR2 SASEGT. Trimming stripped 4 bases from V and 2 bases from J, with 14 bases between. The CDR3 extends over 15 amino acids. The CDR3: CASSAPRIGNYGYTF. The CDR3 DNA reads TGTGCCAGCAGTGCCCCGCGAATCGGGAACTATGGCTACACCTTC.

Only a few counts were recorded for this clonotype. The rearrangement joins TRBV28 to TRBJ1-2, with D hard to call. V was cut by 6 bases and J by 1 base, with 9 bases left in between. CDR3 length equals 13 residues. CDR1 and CDR2 from the germline V gene are MDHEN and SYDVKM. This CDR3 reads CASRESLNYGYTF. In nucleotides, the CDR3 is TGTGCCAGCAGGGAGTCGCTTAACTATGGCTACACCTTC.

This chain uses TRBV7-2 with TRBJ2-5; TRBD1 matches 8 bases. V lost 5 bases and J lost 4; bases outside the gene matches: 6. Germline CDR1 and CDR2: SGHTA and FQGNSA. CDR3 size: 14 residues. CDR3 protein: CASSTRTGRETQYF. CDR3 nucleotides: TGTGCCAGCAGCACCCGGACAGGGAGAGAGACCCAGTACTTC. Complete variable domain (other parts from reference TRBV7-2 and TRBJ2-5): GAGVSQSPSNKVTEKGKDVELRCDPISGHTALYWYRQSLGQGLEFLIYFQGNSAPDKSGLPSDRFSAERTGGSVSTLTIQRTQQEDSAVYLCASSTRTGRETQYFGPGTRLLVL.

This clonotype was detected only a few times. This sequence joins TRBV20-1 and TRBJ1-1; maybe TRBD1 (6 bases). The CDR3 has 14 residues. Trimming removed 5 bases at V and 3 bases at J, with 16 bases between. Per the germline V gene, CDR1 is DFQATT and CDR2 is SNEGSKA (reference sequence). CDR3 bases: TGCAGTGCTGTAAGCGGGGGCCTCTACACTGAAGCTTTCTTT. Protein product: CSAVSGGLYTEAFF.

In nucleotides, the CDR3 is TGCGCCAGCAGTCAGGGACAGGGGGCCGAGACCCAGTACTTC. Translating it yields CASSQGQGAETQYF. This sequence joins TRBV5-1 and TRBJ2-5; TRBD1 agrees at 12 bases. V shed 5 bases and J 5 bases; nucleotides not matched to a gene: 4. The length of the CDR3 is 14 residues. The germline CDR1 and CDR2 sequences are SGHRS and YFSETQ.

This chain uses TRBV20-1 with TRBJ2-1; 8 positions agree with TRBD2. CDR3 size: 15 residues. V was clipped by 0 bases and J by 9 bases; unmatched bases: 10. CDR1 is DFQATT, CDR2 SNEGSKA, per germline (reference sequence). The CDR3 region has the DNA TGCAGTGCTAGAGATAGAACGGGAGGGAACGGTGAGCAGTTCTTC. Its protein product is CSARDRTGGNGEQFF.

J is TRBJ1-2 and V is TRBV7-2; perhaps TRBD1 as D (6 bases). Germline V gives CDR1 SGHTA, CDR2 FQGNSA. Trimming stripped 4 bases from V and 0 bases from J, with 15 bases between. This CDR3 spans 16 amino acids. CDR3 DNA sequence: TGTGCCAGCAGCTCCCAACCGACAGGAGCTAACTATGGCTACACCTTC. Residues: CASSSQPTGANYGYTF.

The chain employs TRBV7-2 and TRBJ2-5, with D uncertain. From germline, CDR1 is SGHTA and CDR2 FQGNSA. Deletions cut 5 bases from V and 4 bases from J, with 11 bases between. This CDR3 region has 13 residues. The DNA of the CDR3 is TGTGCCAGCAGCGGGCCTTCAGTAGAGACCCAGTACTTC. The encoded protein is CASSGPSVETQYF.

The chain employs TRBV4-3 and TRBJ2-2; 10 bases map to TRBD1. Germline V lookup: CDR1 LGHNA, CDR2 YSLEER. This CDR3 comprises 16 residues. J lost 3 bases, V lost 3 bases, and 4 bases had no gene match. Here the CDR3 DNA reads TGCGCCAGCAGCCAGGGGACAGGGGACGACACCGGGGAGCTGTTTTTT. Translated, it gives CASSQGTGDDTGELFF.

V and J are TRBV12-3 or TRBV12-4 and TRBJ2-7; D tentatively reads TRBD1 or TRBD2 (5 bases each). Trimming stripped 8 bases from V and 7 bases from J, with 24 bases between. This CDR3 is built from 15 residues. The CDR3 reads CASGGRWLPPGEQYF. The CDR3 region has the DNA TGTGCCAGCGGGGGACGATGGCTTCCACCTGGAGAGCAGTACTTC.

V and J are TRBV4-3 and TRBJ2-7; TRBD2 is a possible D gene (6 bases). The germline V gene has CDR1 LGHNA and CDR2 YSLEER. Trimming shortened V by 0 bases and J by 1 base, and 10 bases separated the two germline ends. CDR3 length: 15 residues. The CDR3 reads CASSQDLLASYEQYF. The CDR3 DNA reads TGCGCCAGCAGCCAAGATCTGCTAGCGTCCTACGAGCAGTACTTC.

The chain couples TRBV20-1 to TRBJ2-3; D possibly corresponds to TRBD2 (5 bases). Germline CDR1 and CDR2: DFQATT and SNEGSKA (reference sequence). The CDR3 has 15 residues. V shed 0 bases and J shed 0 bases, with 10 bases lying between them. The CDR3 sequence is CSARDKSGSTDTQYF. The CDR3 nucleotides are TGCAGTGCTAGAGATAAGTCGGGAAGCACAGATACGCAGTATTTT.

This clonotype has more than one count but fewer than ten. V usage is TRBV28 and J usage is TRBJ2-3, with a tentative D call TRBD1 (6 bases). V lost 7 bases and J lost 0, with 11 bases in between. Looked up from germline, CDR1 is MDHEN and CDR2 is SYDVKM. The CDR3 has 14 amino acids. The CDR3 DNA sequence: TGTGCCAGCACCTTGGACAGTAGCACAGATACGCAGTATTTT. Protein sequence: CASTLDSSTDTQYF.